The present T cell receptor (beta chain) was sequenced within a study of human T cells and chemical hapten exposure. This clonotype was seen at least ten times. Time point reported: patch test 3, about 24 weeks after DPC sensitization. The sample's treatment: therapeutic diphenylcyclopropenone sensitization with weekly scalp DPC. TCRdb used MiXCR to reprocess the RACE reads, holding one entry per CDR3 protein. The sample carries tens of thousands of distinct CDR3 sequences, roughly 12% recorded once. The CDR3 is 16 amino acids. V was clipped by 2 bases and J by 5 bases; unmatched bases: 9. Germline V gives CDR1 SGHVS, CDR2 FQNEAQ.

Material: whole blood, obtained in connection with sensitization to the hapten diphenylcyclopropenone (DPC). The V gene is TRBV7-8, the J gene TRBJ2-1; 7 nucleotides align to TRBD1. The sequence was collected from a man aged 25 to 45 with alopecia areata. Some clones in this sample may be carry-over from other donors' samples. The CDR3 sequence is CASSLPRDRPDNEQFF. In DNA, the CDR3 is TGTGCCAGCAGCTTACCCCGGGACAGACCAGACAATGAGCAGTTCTTC. Full variable domain (remainder filled in from reference TRBV7-8 and TRBJ2-1): GAGVSQSPRYKVAKRGQDVALRCDPISGHVSLFWYQQALGQGPEFLTYFQNEAQLDKSGLPSDRFFAERPEGSVSTLKIQRTQQEDSAVYLCASSLPRDRPDNEQFFGPGTRLTVL.